This T cell receptor beta chain is drawn from a study of blood T cell repertoires in COVID-19. Trimming cost V 0 bases and J 0 bases; bases outside gene matches: 6. The CDR3 length is 16 residues. CDR1 is SGHKS and CDR2 is YYEKEE in the germline V gene (reference sequence). The data were produced by immunoSEQ multiplex PCR, yet TCRdb's version contains in-frame clones alone and is incomplete. Of some 70,000 clones listed, 65% to 85% were seen once; the top ten hold over 10%. The receptor's source is a man between 45 and 60 years old with COVID-19, enrolled during active disease. The source material was peripheral blood. The V call is TRBV5-5, the J call TRBJ2-7; 7 bases fit TRBD2. The CDR3 nucleotides are TGTGCCAGCAGCTTGGTATGGGGGGGAAGCTCCTACGAGCAGTACTTC. This gives the protein CASSLVWGGSSYEQYF.